This note documents a single T cell receptor beta chain sequence. This specimen belongs to a study of control samples from healthy donors and cancer patients. The method was immunoSEQ multiplex PCR; TCRdb's version includes in-frame clones alone and lacks a portion of them. The repertoire has 100,000 to 150,000 clones, about 92% of them found once; the top ten carry under 0.7%. The germline V gene encodes CDR1 GTSNPN and CDR2 SVGIG (reference sequence). Trimming removed 0 bases from V and 7 bases from J; junction bases left unmatched: 7. CDR3 length equals 14 residues. The chain recombines TRBV30 with TRBJ1-1, with 8 nucleotides matching TRBD1. The sequence was obtained from a man older than 75 with head and neck cancer. Sample: PBMCs. Written as DNA, the CDR3 is TGTGCCTGGAGTGTCCGGGACAGGTGGAGTGAAGCTTTCTTT. Encoded protein: CAWSVRDRWSEAFF.